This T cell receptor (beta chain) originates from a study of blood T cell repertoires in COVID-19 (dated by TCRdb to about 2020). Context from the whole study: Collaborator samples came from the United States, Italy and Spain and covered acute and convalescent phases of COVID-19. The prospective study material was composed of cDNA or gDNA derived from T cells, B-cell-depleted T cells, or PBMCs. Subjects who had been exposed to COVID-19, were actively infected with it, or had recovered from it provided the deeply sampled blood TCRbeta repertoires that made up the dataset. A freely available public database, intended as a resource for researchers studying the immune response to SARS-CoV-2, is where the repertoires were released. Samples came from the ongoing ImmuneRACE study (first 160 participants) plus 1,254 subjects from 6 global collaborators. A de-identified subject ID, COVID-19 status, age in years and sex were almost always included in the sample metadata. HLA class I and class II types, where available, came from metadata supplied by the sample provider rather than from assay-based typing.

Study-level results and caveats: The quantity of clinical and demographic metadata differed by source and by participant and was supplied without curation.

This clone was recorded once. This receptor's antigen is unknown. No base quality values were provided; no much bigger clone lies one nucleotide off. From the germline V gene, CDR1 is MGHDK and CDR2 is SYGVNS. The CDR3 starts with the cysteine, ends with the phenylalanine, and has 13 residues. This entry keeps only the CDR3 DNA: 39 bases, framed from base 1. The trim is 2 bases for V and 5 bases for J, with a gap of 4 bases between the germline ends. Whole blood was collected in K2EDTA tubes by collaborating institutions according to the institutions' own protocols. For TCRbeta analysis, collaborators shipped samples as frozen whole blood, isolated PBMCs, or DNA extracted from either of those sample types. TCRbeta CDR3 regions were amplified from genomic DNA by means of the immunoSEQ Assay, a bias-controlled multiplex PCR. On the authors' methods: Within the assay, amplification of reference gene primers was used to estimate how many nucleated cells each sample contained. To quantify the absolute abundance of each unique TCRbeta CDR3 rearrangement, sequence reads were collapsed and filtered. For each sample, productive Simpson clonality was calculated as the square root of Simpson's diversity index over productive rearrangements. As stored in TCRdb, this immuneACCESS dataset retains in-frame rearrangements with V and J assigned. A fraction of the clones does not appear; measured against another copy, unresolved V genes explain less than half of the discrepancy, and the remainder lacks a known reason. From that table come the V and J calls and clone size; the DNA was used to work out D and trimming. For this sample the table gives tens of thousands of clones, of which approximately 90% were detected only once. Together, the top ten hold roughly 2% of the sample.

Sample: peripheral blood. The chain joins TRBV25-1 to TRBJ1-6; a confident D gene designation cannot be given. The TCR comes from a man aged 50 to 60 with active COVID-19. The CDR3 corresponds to CASSEQNNSPLHF. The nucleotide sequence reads TGTGCCAGCAGTGAACAAAATAATTCACCCCTCCACTTT.